The present entry profiles one T cell receptor (beta chain) with its context. This entry comes from a study of cytomegalovirus exposure and HLA in healthy donors. Primers for the PCR totalled 60 Vbeta and 13 Jbeta. Sequencing used immunoSEQ multiplex PCR; TCRdb keeps in-frame clones, though not all of them. This sample yields under 200,000 clones, of which around 79% are seen a single time; roughly 0.5% belongs to the top ten. Germline CDR1 is GTSNPN and CDR2 is SVGIG (reference sequence). J lost 3 bases, V lost 8 bases, and 6 bases had no gene match. This CDR3 contains 13 residues. Regarding donors, all were healthy bone marrow donors.

The chain links TRBV30 to TRBJ2-7; TRBD2 matches at 11 bases. The sequence derives from a woman aged 50 to 65 in good health and CMV-seronegative. The specimen sequenced was PBMCs. CDR3 bases: TGTGCCGGGCAAACTAGCGGGGGCTACGAGCAGTACTTC. Protein sequence: CAGQTSGGYEQYF.